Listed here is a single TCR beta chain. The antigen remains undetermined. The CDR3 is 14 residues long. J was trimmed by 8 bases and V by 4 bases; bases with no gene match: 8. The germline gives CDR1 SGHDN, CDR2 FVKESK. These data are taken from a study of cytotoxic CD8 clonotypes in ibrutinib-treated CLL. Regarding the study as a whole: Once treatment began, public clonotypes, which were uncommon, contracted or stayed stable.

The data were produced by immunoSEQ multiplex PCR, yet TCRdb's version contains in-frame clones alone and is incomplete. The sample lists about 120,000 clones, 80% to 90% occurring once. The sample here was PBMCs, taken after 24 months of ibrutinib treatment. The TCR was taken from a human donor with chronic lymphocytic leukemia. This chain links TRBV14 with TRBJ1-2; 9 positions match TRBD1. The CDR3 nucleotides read TGTGCCAGCAGCCCCCTGGGGACAGGGAACGGCTACACCTTC. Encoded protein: CASSPLGTGNGYTF. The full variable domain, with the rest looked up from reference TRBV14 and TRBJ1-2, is EAGVTQFPSHSVIEKGQTVTLRCDPISGHDNLYWYRRVMGKEIKFLLHFVKESKQDESGMPNNRFLAERTGGTYSTLKVQPAELEDSGVYFCASSPLGTGNGYTFGSGTRLTVV.